This TCR beta chain was observed in a study of T cell responses to AZD1222 COVID-19 vaccine. Across the whole study: Second doses at about 4 or about 12 weeks were pooled. Study findings and constraints: There were vaccine-associated CD4 TCRs across spike, dominant at 160-218 and 743-854. Among the donors, most were white British and more were female, and clonal diversity was possibly underestimated. Seropositive status at baseline applied to only six AZD1222 recipients.

Sequencing used immunoSEQ multiplex PCR; TCRdb keeps in-frame clones, though not all of them. Here the sample spans about 61,000 clones, about 90% being singletons. This CDR3 comprises 15 residues. Germline-derived CDR1 and CDR2 are SNHLY and FYNNEI. V was trimmed by 11 bases and J by 5 bases, leaving 23 bases between them. As for this clone: Its target is unknown.

Source: peripheral blood, taken on day 0 of AZD1222 vaccination. This receptor was obtained from an adult in good health. The chain joins TRBV2 to TRBJ2-3; tentatively, D is TRBD1 (6 bases). The CDR3 bases are TGTGCCGGCGGGCGGACAGCGGCCGATGGAGATACGCAGTATTTT. Protein: CAGGRTAADGDTQYF.